The rows below give T cell receptor beta chains drawn from one sample of a study of PD-1 blockade in classical Hodgkin lymphoma. Sequenced by immunoSEQ multiplex PCR; TCRdb stores in-frame clones only, minus some. The repertoire holds 20,000 to 25,000 clones, with 90% to 95% as singletons. Input material: peripheral blood mononuclear cells (PBMCs). These receptor sequences come from a human donor with classical Hodgkin lymphoma. The CDR3 runs from the conserved cysteine through the conserved F or W. A D gene is named only where the DNA matches it firmly. Size tells how often a clone was seen (once, few, many) or the class of an expanded clone, and some rows leave it out.

clone_size: -
j_call: TRBJ1-1
d_call: -
v_call: TRBV19
cdr3_nt: TGTGCCAGTAGTCTCCCCCCGTTGAACACTGAAGCTTTCTTT
cdr3_aa: CASSLPPLNTEAFF

clone_size: -
j_call: TRBJ2-1
d_call: -
v_call: TRBV28
cdr3_nt: TGTGCCAGCAGTTTATGGCCTAACAACAATGAGCAGTTCTTC
cdr3_aa: CASSLWPNNNEQFF

clone_size: -
j_call: TRBJ2-1
d_call: -
v_call: TRBV27
cdr3_nt: TGTGCCAGCAGTACGCTAAGCTCCTACAATGAGCAGTTCTTC
cdr3_aa: CASSTLSSYNEQFF

clone_size: -
j_call: TRBJ2-3
d_call: -
v_call: TRBV28
cdr3_nt: TGTGCCAGCAGTTCGCGATTCAGGGGTTCTAGCACAGATACGCAGTATTTT
cdr3_aa: CASSSRFRGSSTDTQYF

clone_size: -
j_call: TRBJ1-2
d_call: -
v_call: TRBV7-9
cdr3_nt: TGTGCCAGCAGCTTAGTCCCCGTCTACACCTTC
cdr3_aa: CASSLVPVYTF

clone_size: once
j_call: TRBJ2-7
d_call: -
v_call: TRBV7-9
cdr3_nt: TGTGCCAGCAGCTCTTCCTCCTACGAGCAGTACTTC
cdr3_aa: CASSSSSYEQYF

clone_size: -
j_call: TRBJ1-1
d_call: -
v_call: TRBV11-3
cdr3_nt: TGTGCCAGCAGAGAGGGGCTTGACACTGAAGCTTTCTTT
cdr3_aa: CASREGLDTEAFF

clone_size: few
j_call: TRBJ2-7
d_call: -
v_call: TRBV2
cdr3_nt: TGTGCCAGCATCAGGACGGAGAGCTCCTACGAGCAGTACTTC
cdr3_aa: CASIRTESSYEQYF

clone_size: -
j_call: TRBJ2-2
d_call: -
v_call: TRBV30
cdr3_nt: TGTGCCTGGAGTGGGTCCTTGAACACCGGGGAGCTGTTTTTT
cdr3_aa: CAWSGSLNTGELFF

clone_size: -
j_call: TRBJ2-1
d_call: TRBD2
v_call: TRBV5-6
cdr3_nt: TGTGCCAGCAGCTCTGGACTAGCGGGGGTATACAATGAGCAGTTCTTC
cdr3_aa: CASSSGLAGVYNEQFF

clone_size: -
j_call: TRBJ1-1
d_call: -
v_call: TRBV6-5
cdr3_nt: TGTGCCAGCAGTTACCGCTCCGGGGACACTGAAGCTTTCTTT
cdr3_aa: CASSYRSGDTEAFF

clone_size: -
j_call: TRBJ2-7
d_call: -
v_call: TRBV19
cdr3_nt: TGTGCCAGTAGTATAGGAGGGAGCAACGAGCAGTACTTC
cdr3_aa: CASSIGGSNEQYF

clone_size: once
j_call: TRBJ2-5
d_call: -
v_call: TRBV7-9
cdr3_nt: TGTGCCAGCTCGGAAGCGGAGTACCAAGAGACCCAGTACTTC
cdr3_aa: CASSEAEYQETQYF

clone_size: -
j_call: TRBJ2-7
d_call: -
v_call: TRBV5-1
cdr3_nt: TGCGCCAGCAGCTTGGGTTCCCCCTACGAGCAGTACTTC
cdr3_aa: CASSLGSPYEQYF

clone_size: -
j_call: TRBJ1-3
d_call: -
v_call: TRBV6-6
cdr3_nt: TGTGCCAGCAGTTACAAGGGAGGTGGAAACACCATATATTTT
cdr3_aa: CASSYKGGGNTIYF

clone_size: -
j_call: TRBJ1-4
d_call: TRBD1
v_call: TRBV19
cdr3_nt: TGTGCCAGTAGTCTCGGGACAGGGATGAGTGAAAAACTGTTTTTT
cdr3_aa: CASSLGTGMSEKLFF

clone_size: -
j_call: TRBJ2-1
d_call: TRBD1
v_call: TRBV4-2
cdr3_nt: TGTGCCAGCAGCCTAAGCTCGGGACAGAGGAACAATGAGCAGTTCTTC
cdr3_aa: CASSLSSGQRNNEQFF

clone_size: -
j_call: TRBJ2-5
d_call: TRBD2
v_call: TRBV2
cdr3_nt: TGTGCCAGCGGAAGTGGCGCGGGGGGGCCTGAAGAGACCCAGTACTTC
cdr3_aa: CASGSGAGGPEETQYF

clone_size: once
j_call: TRBJ2-3
d_call: -
v_call: TRBV4-2
cdr3_nt: TGTGCCAGCAGCCAAGAGCGGGGAATCAGCACAGATACGCAGTATTTT
cdr3_aa: CASSQERGISTDTQYF

clone_size: -
j_call: TRBJ1-3
d_call: -
v_call: TRBV9
cdr3_nt: TGTGCCAGCAGCGTAGAGTCGGGAGCGGGAAACACCATATATTTT
cdr3_aa: CASSVESGAGNTIYF

clone_size: -
j_call: TRBJ2-2
d_call: -
v_call: TRBV9
cdr3_nt: TGTGCCAGCAGCGTAGGGCTCGGGCAGGGCACCGGGGAGCTGTTTTTT
cdr3_aa: CASSVGLGQGTGELFF

clone_size: -
j_call: TRBJ2-7
d_call: -
v_call: TRBV11-3
cdr3_nt: TGTGCCAGCAGCTTAGAGAAGGGCGGGGGACACTACGAGCAGTACTTC
cdr3_aa: CASSLEKGGGHYEQYF

clone_size: -
j_call: TRBJ1-1
d_call: -
v_call: TRBV19
cdr3_nt: TGTGCCAGTAGTATGGAGATAGTCCCGGGGGATGAAGCTTTCTTT
cdr3_aa: CASSMEIVPGDEAFF

clone_size: -
j_call: TRBJ2-7
d_call: -
v_call: TRBV4-3
cdr3_nt: TGCGCCAGCAGCCAAACTTGGACGGGGAGCTCCTACGAGCAGTACTTC
cdr3_aa: CASSQTWTGSSYEQYF

clone_size: -
j_call: TRBJ2-5
d_call: TRBD2
v_call: TRBV10-3
cdr3_nt: TGTGCCATCGTCGGGACTAGCGGGACTGAGACCCAGTACTTC
cdr3_aa: CAIVGTSGTETQYF

clone_size: once
j_call: TRBJ1-6
d_call: -
v_call: TRBV9
cdr3_nt: TGTGCCAGCTCCAACAGGTTATGGGATTCACCCCTCCACTTT
cdr3_aa: CASSNRLWDSPLHF

clone_size: -
j_call: TRBJ2-1
d_call: TRBD2
v_call: TRBV19
cdr3_nt: TGTGCCAGTAATAAGCGGGGCCCTTACAATGAGCAGTTCTTC
cdr3_aa: CASNKRGPYNEQFF

clone_size: -
j_call: TRBJ2-7
d_call: TRBD2
v_call: TRBV11-2
cdr3_nt: TGTGCCAGCAGCTTAGATGGACGGGAGGGGAACGAGCAGTACTTC
cdr3_aa: CASSLDGREGNEQYF

clone_size: -
j_call: TRBJ2-7
d_call: -
v_call: TRBV4-3
cdr3_nt: TGCGCCAGCAGCCAAGAACTAGTTGGCAACGAGCAGTACTTC
cdr3_aa: CASSQELVGNEQYF

clone_size: once
j_call: TRBJ2-1
d_call: TRBD2
v_call: TRBV7-9
cdr3_nt: TGTGCCAGCAGTTGGCGACTAGCGGGAGAGGTGTTCTTC
cdr3_aa: CASSWRLAGEVFF

clone_size: -
j_call: TRBJ2-7
d_call: TRBD1
v_call: TRBV9
cdr3_nt: TGTGCCAGTTCGGAGGGACAGGGGCACTTCTACGAGCAGTACTTC
cdr3_aa: CASSEGQGHFYEQYF

clone_size: -
j_call: TRBJ1-1
d_call: -
v_call: TRBV7-9
cdr3_nt: TGTGCCAGCAGTTCCCCGGGCCCTACCACTGAAGCTTTCTTT
cdr3_aa: CASSSPGPTTEAFF